This TCR beta chain is drawn from a study of shared clonotypes between healthy human individuals. This clone showed up just a few times. This sample also contains other DNA sequences that code for the same CDR3. Measured with immunoSEQ multiplex PCR; TCRdb has only the in-frame clones, and not every one. The repertoire includes about 1,500,000 clones, roughly 97% of them detected once, and more than 0.9% sits in the top ten. Germline loops: CDR1 SGHRS, CDR2 YFSETQ. CDR3 length: 14 residues. The V end was cut by 0 bases, the J end by 1 base, with 7 bases between. Within Nashville, Tennessee resided all donors, each a Caucasian adult.

The sample comprised naive CD4+ T cells sorted from blood. Subset defined: CD45RA+ positively selected. The TCR was taken from a man aged 25-45 years in good health. The V gene is TRBV5-1, the J gene TRBJ1-1; D gene ambiguous. DNA of the CDR3: TGCGCCAGCAGCTTGGGGTCAGGGAACACTGAAGCTTTCTTT. It is translated as CASSLGSGNTEAFF.